This TCR beta chain was retrieved from a study of CD8 T cells in ankylosing spondylitis. This clonotype was counted only a few times. Its specificity is not known. Overall study findings and caveats: Disease-linked clones were reportedly significantly enriched in matched ankylosing spondylitis synovial fluid. Within peripheral blood, clones linked to disease were CD8+ and relatively rare. Blood from ankylosing spondylitis patients appeared to carry a characteristic roughly eight-variant TCR beta motif.

The V end was cut by 2 bases, the J end by 6 bases, with 13 bases between. The CDR3 totals 14 residues. CDR1 and CDR2 (germline): SGHTA, FQGNSA. As the method for making TCR beta libraries, quantitative 5'-RACE with molecular barcodes was used. MiXCR, run by TCRdb on the 5' RACE reads, gives a single entry per CDR3 protein. This table holds just under 550,000 distinct CDR3 sequences, approximately 12% found once. Sequenced input: blood, either unsorted or a sorted T cell fraction (not recorded which). The clonotype originates from a male donor with ankylosing spondylitis. The genes are TRBV7-2 and TRBJ1-2; D call uncertain. CDR3 sequence: CASSLIEILNGYTF. Written as DNA, the CDR3 is TGTGCCAGCAGCTTAATTGAAATACTCAATGGCTACACCTTC. The entire variable domain, with the rest obtained from reference TRBV7-2 and TRBJ1-2, is as follows: GAGVSQSPSNKVTEKGKDVELRCDPISGHTALYWYRQSLGQGLEFLIYFQGNSAPDKSGLPSDRFSAERTGGSVSTLTIQRTQQEDSAVYLCASSLIEILNGYTFGSGTRLTVV.